Each of the 19 T cell receptor beta chains below was sequenced from the same sample in a study of spatial heterogeneity in lung cancer. The time point here: blood at routine non-recurrence follow-up after resection. Frozen PBMC, nontumor lung or tumor provided whole RNA, which was sequenced unsorted. MiXCR, run by TCRdb on the 5' RACE reads, gives a single entry per CDR3 protein. The table records about 120,000 distinct CDR3 sequences, 9% to 15% of them present only once. This material consisted of PBMCs, taken at follow-up. The receptors originated from a male donor with early-stage non-small cell lung cancer.

This clonotype was seen a few times. CDR3 in DNA: TGCGCCAGCAGCGCCGGACAGGGGGTGAGTGAAGCTTTCTTT. Its translation: CASSAGQGVSEAFF. The rearrangement links TRBV10-1 to TRBJ1-1, with 10 bases matching TRBD1. The trim removed 6 bases at V and 7 bases at J, leaving 8 bases unmatched. CDR3 length equals 14 residues. Germline CDR1 is WNHNN and CDR2 is SYGVQD (reference sequence).

The chain couples TRBV20-1 to TRBJ2-1, with D possibly TRBD2 on 6 matching bases. CDR3 length equals 14 residues. V was shortened by 0 bases and J by 6 bases, with 12 bases between the two germline ends. Germline V gene lookup returns CDR1 DFQATT and CDR2 SNEGSKA (reference sequence). CDR3 in DNA: TGCAGTGCTAGAGAGCGGGGCCCCATCAATGAGCAGTTCTTC. This codes for CSARERGPINEQFF.

This clonotype was counted at least ten times. The chain links TRBV7-2 to TRBJ2-6; D gene unclear. Trimming cost V 4 bases and J 0 bases, with 7 bases left between them. The germline V gene encodes CDR1 SGHTA and CDR2 FQGNSA. CDR3 length: 15 amino acids. The CDR3 coding sequence is TGTGCCAGCAGCTCACGTTCCTCTGGGGCCAACGTCCTGACTTTC. Amino acids: CASSSRSSGANVLTF.

This clonotype came up many times. The gene calls are TRBV6-5 and TRBJ2-1, with a tentative D call TRBD2 (5 bases). Germline CDR1 and CDR2: MNHEY and SVGAGI. V dropped 4 bases and J dropped 0 bases, with 13 bases sitting between them. The CDR3 is 16 residues long. Here the CDR3 reads CASSSTRHSSYNEQFF. The CDR3 nucleotides read TGTGCCAGCAGTTCCACTAGACACAGCTCCTACAATGAGCAGTTCTTC.

This clonotype has a count of ten or more. The chain uses TRBV11-2 and TRBJ2-7; the D is unclear. Germline V gives CDR1 SGHAT, CDR2 FQNNGV. The CDR3 sequence is 12 residues long. The V gene lost 5 bases and the J gene lost 1 base, with 6 bases spanning the gap. Written as DNA, the CDR3 is TGTGCCAGCAGCATCCCGTCCTACGAGCAGTACTTC. Protein product: CASSIPSYEQYF.

This clonotype has a count of ten or more. V usage is TRBV29-1 and J usage is TRBJ2-7; D may correspond to TRBD1 or TRBD2 (5 bases each). V dropped 3 bases and J dropped 3 bases, with 9 bases sitting between them. Germline values: CDR1 SQVTM, CDR2 ANQGSEA. The CDR3 length is 12 residues. As DNA, the CDR3 is TGCAGCGTTGATTCAGGGAGCTACGAGCAGTACTTC. This translates into CSVDSGSYEQYF.

The V and J genes are TRBV7-2 and TRBJ2-5, with 11 positions matching TRBD2. Germline V gives CDR1 SGHTA, CDR2 FQGNSA. The CDR3 is made up of 18 amino acids. J lost 2 bases, V lost 4 bases, and 12 bases had no gene match. CDR3: CASSSNLAGGQKQETQYF. The CDR3 bases are TGTGCCAGCAGCTCTAACCTAGCGGGGGGACAAAAACAAGAGACCCAGTACTTC.

The rearrangement links TRBV27 to TRBJ2-5, with D possibly called TRBD1 or TRBD2 (5 bases each). V was shortened by 3 bases and J by 2 bases, with 10 bases between the two germline ends. Germline CDR1 and CDR2: MNHEY and SMNVEV (reference sequence). CDR3 size: 14 residues. DNA of the CDR3: TGTGCCAGCAGTTTCTCCGGGGCTCAAGAGACCCAGTACTTC. Protein sequence: CASSFSGAQETQYF.

This clonotype was observed many times. The J gene is TRBJ1-6, the V gene TRBV28, with D tentatively TRBD1 (5 bases). CDR1 and CDR2 (germline): MDHEN, SYDVKM. The V and J ends lost 4 bases and 7 bases respectively, with 17 bases between them. This CDR3 region has 16 residues. CDR3 bases: TGTGCCAGCAGTTCCCAGGGACCGGGAAGAAATTCACCCCTCCACTTT. Its protein is CASSSQGPGRNSPLHF.

The CDR3 bases are TGTGCCAGCTCGGAAGGGACACCCCTCCACTTT. The encoded protein is CASSEGTPLHF. This chain links TRBV18 with TRBJ1-6; no definite D call. The V gene lost 6 bases and the J gene lost 11 bases, with 8 bases spanning the gap. Germline CDR1 is KGHSH and CDR2 is LQKENI. The CDR3 spans 11 residues.

V usage is TRBV28 and J usage is TRBJ2-2; D unresolved. Germline assignment: CDR1 MDHEN and CDR2 SYDVKM. This CDR3 contains 13 residues. V lost 7 bases and J 0 bases, leaving 6 bases between the germline ends. CDR3 sequence: CASTATNTGELFF. The CDR3 DNA reads as TGTGCCAGCACAGCCACGAACACCGGGGAGCTGTTTTTT.

This clonotype showed up many times. The chain combines TRBV18 with TRBJ2-6; D not certain. Germline-derived CDR1 and CDR2 are KGHSH and LQKENI. V lost 6 bases and J lost 0, with 6 bases in between. The CDR3 is made up of 14 amino acids. CDR3 residues: CASSSSSGANVLTF. DNA for the CDR3: TGTGCCAGCTCTAGCAGCTCTGGGGCCAACGTCCTGACTTTC.

This clonotype was counted only a few times. V gene TRBV28 combines with J gene TRBJ2-7; tentatively, D is TRBD2 (6 bases). V shed 4 bases and J shed 4 bases, with 11 bases lying between them. There are 13 residues in the CDR3. Germline loops: CDR1 MDHEN, CDR2 SYDVKM. CDR3 region: CASSWPTSYEQYF. The CDR3 coding sequence is TGTGCCAGCAGTTGGCCGACTAGTTACGAGCAGTACTTC.

Concerning this clonotype itself: This may stem from a read error, because a much larger clone lies one nucleotide away. The chain combines TRBV4-3 with TRBJ1-1; D not certain. The CDR3 runs 15 residues. Germline-derived CDR1 and CDR2 are LGHNA and YSLEER. This CDR3 reads CASSQDLVKNTEAYF. In DNA, the CDR3 is TGCGCCAGCAGCCAAGATCTTGTAAAGAACACTGAAGCTTACTTT.

The table lists this clonotype with a few counts. The CDR3 DNA follows: TGCAGTGCTAGCCCTAGGAGACAGCAGATTCACGAGCAGTACTTC. This gives the protein CSASPRRQQIHEQYF. The chain carries TRBV20-1 and TRBJ2-7, with a weak D call TRBD1 (5 bases). Trimming took 3 bases from V and 5 from J, leaving 20 bases between them. CDR3 length: 15 residues. CDR1 is DFQATT, CDR2 SNEGSKA, per germline (reference sequence).

The chain has TRBV5-1 and TRBJ1-1, with TRBD1 as a possible D gene (5 bases). V was pared by 8 bases and J by 1 base, with 12 bases between. Germline CDR1 SGHRS, CDR2 YFSETQ. This CDR3 is 13 amino acids long. The CDR3 region has the DNA TGCGCCAGTAGGGGAGTAGGGAACACTGAAGCTTTCTTT. Its translation: CASRGVGNTEAFF. Variable domain in full (rest from reference TRBV5-1 and TRBJ1-1): KAGVTQTPRYLIKTRGQQVTLSCSPISGHRSVSWYQQTPGQGLQFLFEYFSETQRNKGNFPGRFSGRQFSNSRSEMNVSTLELGDSALYLCASRGVGNTEAFFGQGTRLTVV.

This clonotype occurred many times. The junction departs from the called germline gene at one end, perhaps through a read error. The chain has TRBV27 and TRBJ2-1; 8 positions match TRBD2. CDR3 length: 12 residues. CDR1 is MNHEY, CDR2 SMNVEV, per germline (reference sequence). The CDR3 region is CASSTSGGATVF. CDR3 sequence (DNA): TGTGCCAGCAGTACCTCGGGGGGGGCGACAGTGTTC.

This clonotype was counted many times. The chain employs TRBV4-2 and TRBJ2-7; a possible D gene is TRBD1 (7 bases). Trimming left V 4 bases short and J 6 bases short, with 16 bases between. CDR1 and CDR2 from the germline V gene are LGHNA and YNFKEQ. The CDR3 sequence is 14 residues long. The CDR3 here is CASSLSDREAEQYF. For the CDR3, the DNA is TGTGCCAGCAGCCTCTCCGACAGGGAGGCCGAGCAGTACTTC.

At least ten counts were recorded for this clonotype. This chain's CDR3 is CASSLATGTNSPLHF. Here the CDR3 DNA reads TGTGCCAGCAGTTTAGCGACAGGGACTAATTCACCCCTCCACTTT. V is TRBV12-3 or TRBV12-4 and J is TRBJ1-6, with 7 bases fitting TRBD1. This CDR3 spans 15 amino acids. The V segment lost 0 bases and the J segment 6 bases; nucleotides outside the gene matches: 2.